These 27 T cell receptor beta chains were all obtained from the same sample, sequenced in a study of T cells after yellow fever vaccination. TCRdb reprocessed the 5' RACE reads via MiXCR and lists one record per CDR3 protein. The sample consists of some 240,000 distinct CDR3 sequences, roughly 5.6% of them appearing once. The sequencing used CD4+ T cells sorted from PBMCs, collected on the day of the yellow fever booster vaccination. The receptors were gathered from a man aged 18 to 30 who received the YFV17D yellow fever vaccine.

This clonotype was seen at least ten times. This chain uses TRBV6-6 with TRBJ2-7, with D perhaps matching TRBD1 (6 bases). V was cut by 7 bases and J by 3 bases, with 10 bases left in between. Looked up from germline, CDR1 is MNHNY and CDR2 is SVGAGI (reference sequence). The CDR3 consists of 12 residues. The CDR3 reads CASNLQGYEQYF. CDR3 DNA: TGTGCCAGCAATTTACAGGGCTACGAGCAGTACTTC.

This clonotype was found many times. V gene TRBV6-6 combines with J gene TRBJ2-7; 12 bases match TRBD1. In germline, CDR1 is MNHNY, CDR2 SVGAGI (reference sequence). CDR3 size: 15 residues. With V trimmed by 6 bases and J by 4 bases, 7 bases remained unmatched. The DNA for the CDR3 is TGTGCCAGCAGCGGGACAGGGGGCGGGCTGTACGAGCAGTACTTC. It yields the protein CASSGTGGGLYEQYF.

The chain uses TRBV5-4 and TRBJ2-7; 8 bases align to TRBD2. J gave up 6 bases and V 1 base, and 0 bases lay outside the gene matches. Germline V gene lookup returns CDR1 SGHNT and CDR2 YYREEE (reference sequence). The CDR3 consists of 12 residues. CDR3 sequence reads: CASSLTSGEQYF. The CDR3 DNA is TGTGCCAGCAGCTTGACTAGCGGCGAGCAGTACTTC.

This clonotype was detected only a few times. The V gene is TRBV7-9, the J gene TRBJ1-1; D uncertain. Germline V CDR1 and CDR2: SEHNR, FQNEAQ (reference sequence). The length of the CDR3 is 15 residues. Trimming removed 1 base from V and 4 bases from J, with 13 bases in between. In DNA form, the CDR3 reads TGTGCCAGCAGCTTAGAAGGGCGCGTGAGCACTGAAGCTTTCTTT. Amino acids: CASSLEGRVSTEAFF.

This clonotype was detected only a few times. This chain connects TRBV10-3 to TRBJ2-3, with TRBD1 matching over 8 bases. The CDR3 is made up of 14 amino acids. In germline, CDR1 is ENHRY, CDR2 SYGVKD. V was clipped by 2 bases and J by 3 bases; unmatched bases: 1. CDR3 in DNA: TGTGCCATCAGTGAGCAGGGGGCGACAGATACGCAGTATTTT. This gives the protein CAISEQGATDTQYF.

There are many counts of this clonotype. The chain joins TRBV5-1 to TRBJ1-1; 7 nucleotides align to TRBD1. The germline V gene encodes CDR1 SGHRS and CDR2 YFSETQ. There are 14 residues in the CDR3. Trimming cost V 2 bases and J 3 bases; bases outside gene matches: 4. The CDR3 DNA reads TGCGCCAGCAGCTTTACAGGGGTGTACACTGAAGCTTTCTTT. Protein: CASSFTGVYTEAFF.

V gene TRBV7-9 combines with J gene TRBJ1-1; no firm D call. The CDR3 spans 13 residues. Trimming left V 1 base short and J 12 bases short, with 15 bases between. Germline CDR1 SEHNR, CDR2 FQNEAQ (reference sequence). The CDR3, as DNA: TGTGCCAGCAGCTTAGAGTGGTCGCAAGGTTCTTTCTTT. Translation gives CASSLEWSQGSFF.

At least ten counts were recorded for this clonotype. This chain uses TRBV5-8 with TRBJ1-5; D remains unclear. V was trimmed by 2 bases and J by 9 bases, leaving 9 bases between them. CDR3 length: 12 residues. Germline values: CDR1 SGHTS, CDR2 YDEGEE. In nucleotides, the CDR3 is TGTGCCAGCAGCTTCCTGGGAGGGCCCCAGCATTTT. Its protein product is CASSFLGGPQHF. Filled out from reference TRBV5-8 and TRBJ1-5, the complete variable domain reads EAGVTQSPTHLIKTRGQQATLRCSPISGHTSVYWYQQALGLGLQFLLWYDEGEERNRGNFPPRFSGRQFPNYSSELNVNALELEDSALYLCASSFLGGPQHFGDGTRLSIL.

The rearrangement joins TRBV20-1 to TRBJ2-3; D remains ambiguous. Germline V gene lookup returns CDR1 DFQATT and CDR2 SNEGSKA (reference sequence). The CDR3 extends over 12 amino acids. The V gene lost 3 bases and the J gene lost 2 bases, with 6 bases spanning the gap. CDR3 protein: CSARTYTDTQYF. In DNA form, the CDR3 reads TGCAGTGCTAGGACCTACACAGATACGCAGTATTTT.

This clonotype was counted between two and nine times. V and J are TRBV6-6 and TRBJ1-1; 11 nucleotides match TRBD1. J lost 7 bases, V lost 5 bases, and 6 bases had no gene match. The CDR3 consists of 14 residues. The germline CDR1 and CDR2 sequences are MNHNY and SVGAGI (reference sequence). CDR3 sequence (DNA): TGTGCCAGCAGTAACCGGGACAGGGGGATTGAAGCTTTCTTT. Translation: CASSNRDRGIEAFF.

This clonotype was recorded a few times. The chain combines TRBV7-6 with TRBJ1-3; TRBD1 might be the D (6 bases). V lost 3 bases and J lost 1, with 16 bases in between. The CDR3 totals 17 residues. CDR1 is SGHVS, CDR2 FNYEAQ, per germline. CDR3 bases: TGTGCCAGCAGCTTGGAGGGGGTTCGGGGGTCTGGAAACACCATATATTTT. Its translation is CASSLEGVRGSGNTIYF.

The chain links TRBV23-1 to TRBJ2-7; D unresolved. TRBV23-1 is marked as an open reading frame, function uncertain. The V and J ends lost 2 bases and 0 bases respectively, with 5 bases between them. This CDR3 has 13 amino acids. The CDR3 spells CASSQMYSYEQYV. CDR3 nucleotide sequence: TGCGCCAGCAGTCAAATGTACTCCTACGAGCAGTACGTC.

Notes on this clonotype: Its ends do not fully match the called genes, so a read error is possible. The gene calls are TRBV5-5 and TRBJ2-2; D unclear. The CDR3 extends over 13 amino acids. CDR1 and CDR2 (germline): SGHKS, YYEKEE (reference sequence). The CDR3 bases are TGTGCCAGCAGCTTGGGTAACAACGGGGAGCTGTTTTTT. Its translation: CASSLGNNGELFF.

The chain uses TRBV5-1 and TRBJ1-1; possibly TRBD1 for D (5 bases). This CDR3 is built from 15 residues. V shed 4 bases and J shed 0 bases, with 13 bases lying between them. Germline V gene data show CDR1 as SGHRS and CDR2 as YFSETQ. Here the CDR3 DNA reads TGCGCCAGCAGCAACAGCCAGGGTGTGAACACTGAAGCTTTCTTT. Encoded protein: CASSNSQGVNTEAFF.

The chain combines TRBV5-4 with TRBJ2-7, with TRBD1 matching 9 bases. The CDR3 has 14 residues. The ends lost 4 bases at V and 3 bases at J; junction bases unmatched: 5. Germline V gives CDR1 SGHNT, CDR2 YYREEE (reference sequence). DNA for the CDR3: TGTGCCAGCAGCGGAGGGACAGGGAGCTACGAGCAGTACGTC. Its translation: CASSGGTGSYEQYV.

At least ten counts were recorded for this clonotype. The chain has TRBV3-1 and TRBJ1-2; 8 bases map to TRBD1. The CDR3 sequence is 14 residues long. Trimming took 1 base from V and 4 from J; bases not matched to a gene: 2. Germline-derived CDR1 and CDR2 are LGHDT and YNNKEL (reference sequence). The CDR3 here is CASSQATGGYGYTF. For the CDR3, the DNA is TGTGCCAGCAGCCAAGCTACAGGGGGCTATGGCTACACCTTC.

This clonotype has a handful of counts. The gene calls are TRBV6-2 or TRBV6-3 and TRBJ1-2, with a tentative D call TRBD1 (6 bases). The V gene lost 6 bases and the J gene lost 2 bases, with 13 bases spanning the gap. CDR3 size: 14 residues. CDR1 is MNHEY and CDR2 is SVGEGT in the germline V gene. CDR3 loop: CASRPTDSNYGYTF. As DNA, the CDR3 is TGTGCCAGCAGACCCACGGACAGCAACTATGGCTACACCTTC.

This clonotype was counted between two and nine times. The V call is TRBV27, the J call TRBJ2-7; maybe TRBD1 (6 bases). The CDR3 is made up of 14 amino acids. Germline assignment: CDR1 MNHEY and CDR2 SMNVEV (reference sequence). The V and J ends lost 6 bases and 1 base respectively, with 13 bases between them. DNA of the CDR3: TGTGCCAGCAGAAGGGGGTGGGATTCCTACGAGCAGTACTTC. Protein sequence: CASRRGWDSYEQYF.

This clonotype was counted only a few times. The chain combines TRBV7-2 with TRBJ2-2; 12 bases agree with TRBD2. Germline loops: CDR1 SGHTA, CDR2 FQGNSA. Trimming at V came to 2 bases and at J to 4 bases, leaving 8 bases not matched to a gene. The CDR3 totals 18 residues. The CDR3 region has the DNA TGTGCCAGCAGCTTATGGGCTAGCGGGGGGGCAGGCACCGGGGAGCTGTTTTTT. Encoded protein: CASSLWASGGAGTGELFF.

This clonotype occurred a few times. The rearrangement uses TRBV6-5 and TRBJ1-3; a possible D gene is TRBD1 (6 bases). Germline lookup yields CDR1 MNHEY and CDR2 SVGAGI. The CDR3 is made up of 17 amino acids. Trimming shortened V by 0 bases and J by 3 bases, and 15 bases separated the two germline ends. CDR3: CASSYSIGGHSGNTIYF. CDR3 in DNA: TGTGCCAGCAGTTACTCGATCGGGGGACATAGTGGAAACACCATATATTTT.

This clonotype was picked up many times. CDR3 sequence (DNA): TGTGCCAGCAGCCCAGGGCCAGCGGGCCTCACAGATACGCAGTATTTT. It encodes CASSPGPAGLTDTQYF. This chain connects TRBV7-2 to TRBJ2-3; possible D gene TRBD2, 6 bases. Germline CDR1 and CDR2: SGHTA and FQGNSA. V shed 5 bases and J shed 2 bases, with 17 bases lying between them. The CDR3 contains 16 residues.

In its sample, this clonotype was seen many times. The chain joins TRBV6-1 to TRBJ1-3; D is ambiguous. The length of the CDR3 is 16 residues. The germline V gene encodes CDR1 MNHNS and CDR2 SASEGT. The V gene lost 5 bases and the J gene lost 4 bases, with 18 bases spanning the gap. CDR3 sequence reads: CASSRQEVASGNTIYF. The CDR3 bases are TGTGCCAGCAGTCGCCAGGAGGTCGCGTCCGGAAACACCATATATTTT.

This clonotype was counted a few times. The chain recombines TRBV25-1 with TRBJ2-3; D could derive from TRBD1 or TRBD2 (7 bases each). The CDR3 runs to 23 residues. Germline V gene data show CDR1 as MGHDK and CDR2 as SYGVNS. Trimming cost V 4 bases and J 1 base, with 36 bases left between them. CDR3: CASSGFGVATGDGGTPGTDTQYF. In nucleotides, the CDR3 is TGTGCCAGCAGTGGATTTGGGGTGGCCACAGGGGACGGGGGGACCCCCGGCACAGATACGCAGTATTTT.

Many counts were recorded for this clonotype. The chain combines TRBV20-1 with TRBJ2-7; unclear D gene. Germline lookup yields CDR1 DFQATT and CDR2 SNEGSKA (reference sequence). V was pared by 3 bases and J by 2 bases, with 11 bases between. The CDR3 runs 13 residues. The CDR3 DNA sequence: TGCAGTGCTAGGATCCAACTCCCCTACGAGCAGTACGTC. This gives the protein CSARIQLPYEQYV.

V is TRBV20-1 and J is TRBJ2-5, with a weak D call TRBD1 (6 bases). Trimming cost V 2 bases and J 2 bases, with 9 bases left between them. Per germline, CDR1 DFQATT and CDR2 SNEGSKA (reference sequence). The CDR3 has 13 residues. CDR3 loop: CSARPGHQETQYF. The CDR3 nucleotides read TGCAGTGCTAGACCGGGACATCAAGAGACCCAGTACTTC.

This clonotype was seen more than once but under ten times. J is TRBJ2-7 and V is TRBV20-1, with TRBD2 matching 10 bases. CDR3 length equals 12 residues. The ends lost 4 bases at V and 9 bases at J; junction bases unmatched: 6. Germline CDR1 is DFQATT and CDR2 is SNEGSKA (reference sequence). CDR3 amino acids: CSANPSGGSQYV. Here the CDR3 DNA reads TGCAGTGCTAACCCTAGCGGGGGTTCGCAGTACGTC.

This clonotype has just a few counts. This chain uses TRBV4-2 with TRBJ2-4; D unresolved. The V end lost 1 base, the J end lost 8 bases, and 18 bases lay between the germline ends. Germline-derived CDR1 and CDR2 are LGHNA and YNFKEQ. CDR3 size: 16 residues. CDR3 protein: CASSQAIARFLDIQYF. In DNA, the CDR3 is TGTGCCAGCAGCCAAGCTATCGCCCGGTTCCTCGACATTCAGTACTTC.